Presented here are 30 T cell receptor beta chains from one specimen sequenced in a study of early T cells in non-severe SARS-CoV-2 infection. From the 5' RACE reads, TCRdb called clonotypes with MiXCR, one entry per CDR3 protein. The sample contains roughly 57,000 distinct CDR3 sequences, approximately 13% of which appear only once. Source material: whole blood. The receptor set was obtained from an adult who was a healthcare worker with PCR-confirmed SARS-CoV-2 infection or an uninfected control (not recorded which).

The V gene is TRBV20-1, the J gene TRBJ2-3; 7 positions match TRBD2. This CDR3 has 14 residues. Germline CDR1 DFQATT, CDR2 SNEGSKA (reference sequence). J gave up 1 base and V 3 bases, and 4 bases lay outside the gene matches. CDR3: CSASGSGGTDTQYF. The DNA of the CDR3 is TGCAGTGCTAGTGGGAGCGGGGGCACAGATACGCAGTATTTT.

The V call is TRBV9, the J call TRBJ2-2, with TRBD2 matching 9 bases. J gave up 1 base and V 0 bases, and 4 bases lay outside the gene matches. The V gene's germline CDR1 is SGDLS and CDR2 YYNGEE. This CDR3 contains 17 residues. The CDR3 DNA reads TGTGCCAGCAGCGTAGAGGTTAGCGGGAGGAACACCGGGGAGCTGTTTTTT. It encodes CASSVEVSGRNTGELFF.

CDR3 sequence (DNA): TGCAGTGTGAGAAGCCCGGACAGGGGCACCTGGGAGACCCAGTACTTC. Encoded protein: CSVRSPDRGTWETQYF. The V and J genes are TRBV20-1 and TRBJ2-5; 9 nucleotides agree with TRBD1. J was trimmed by 5 bases and V by 7 bases; bases with no gene match: 17. The CDR3 runs to 16 residues. Germline assignment: CDR1 DFQATT and CDR2 SNEGSKA (reference sequence).

Turning to this clonotype: The junction differs from germline at one of its ends, possibly a read error. The chain combines TRBV10-3 with TRBJ2-1; TRBD1 matches at 7 bases. Per germline, CDR1 ENHRY and CDR2 SYGVKD. The CDR3 length is 13 residues. DNA of the CDR3: TGTGTCATCACTGGACAGGCCTACAATGAGCAGTTCTTC. Amino acid sequence: CVITGQAYNEQFF.

This clonotype was detected ten times or more. The chain combines TRBV6-6 with TRBJ2-1, with 10 bases identical to TRBD2. Germline loops: CDR1 MNHNY, CDR2 SVGAGI (reference sequence). The CDR3 has 15 amino acids. With V trimmed by 6 bases and J by 7 bases, 9 bases remained unmatched. Here the CDR3 reads CASRSSGGFWNEQFF. CDR3 DNA: TGTGCCAGCAGGAGTAGCGGGGGGTTCTGGAATGAGCAGTTCTTC.

This chain links TRBV12-3 or TRBV12-4 with TRBJ2-3; maybe TRBD2 (6 bases). Trimming shortened V by 10 bases and J by 0 bases, and 11 bases separated the two germline ends. This CDR3 region has 13 residues. The CDR3 here is CATGDLSTDTQYF. DNA for the CDR3: TGTGCCACCGGGGACTTGAGCACAGATACGCAGTATTTT.

Only a few counts were recorded for this clonotype. The chain recombines TRBV5-1 with TRBJ2-7; no definite D call. The V end was cut by 4 bases, the J end by 6 bases, with 8 bases between. This CDR3 has 11 amino acids. Germline values: CDR1 SGHRS, CDR2 YFSETQ. This CDR3 reads CASSLGGEQYF. CDR3 nucleotides: TGCGCCAGCAGCCTGGGCGGCGAGCAGTACTTC.

CDR3 region: CASSEVPQAREKLFF. CDR3 nucleotide sequence: TGTGCCAGCAGTGAAGTTCCACAAGCGAGGGAAAAACTGTTTTTT. The chain links TRBV6-1 to TRBJ1-4; D not certain. Germline V lookup: CDR1 MNHNS, CDR2 SASEGT. V lost 1 base to trimming and J lost 8 bases, with 14 bases between them. This CDR3 contains 15 residues.

This rearrangement joins TRBV6-2 or TRBV6-3 to TRBJ2-1, with 8 bases fitting TRBD2. Looked up from germline, CDR1 is MNHEY and CDR2 is SVGEGT. This CDR3 contains 14 residues. V lost 5 bases and J lost 4; bases outside the gene matches: 4. The CDR3 DNA follows: TGTGCCAGCAGTCGGGGGGGGCAGTACAATGAGCAGTTCTTC. Residues: CASSRGGQYNEQFF.

The chain has TRBV20-1 and TRBJ2-5; 8 bases match TRBD1. CDR1 DFQATT and CDR2 SNEGSKA come from the germline V gene (reference sequence). V lost 6 bases and J lost 1; bases outside the gene matches: 4. CDR3 size: 13 residues. In nucleotides, the CDR3 is TGCAGTGCCCAGACAGGGGCCCAAGAGACCCAGTACTTC. It translates to CSAQTGAQETQYF.

The sample holds a few counts of this clonotype. The chain recombines TRBV20-1 with TRBJ1-1; TRBD1 aligns across 8 bases. CDR1 is DFQATT and CDR2 is SNEGSKA in the germline V gene (reference sequence). The CDR3 is made up of 12 amino acids. DNA for the CDR3: TGCAGGGACAGGGACTCGAACACTGAAGCTTTCTTT. Translated, it gives CRDRDSNTEAFF.

The V gene is TRBV2, the J gene TRBJ1-5; 12 positions match TRBD1. V dropped 7 bases and J dropped 5; count of bases not matched to a gene: 9. The CDR3 runs 16 residues. Germline lookup yields CDR1 SNHLY and CDR2 FYNNEI. CDR3 sequence (DNA): TGTGCCAGCACGGGACAGGGGGCCTCCGGGGATCAGCCCCAGCATTTT. Its protein is CASTGQGASGDQPQHF.

This clonotype turned up a few times. J is TRBJ2-5 and V is TRBV29-1, with 7 bases fitting TRBD2. Germline CDR1 reads SQVTM; CDR2 reads ANQGSEA. The J segment lost 7 bases and the V segment lost 6 bases, leaving 11 bases of the junction unmatched. CDR3 length: 13 residues. The CDR3 nucleotides read TGCAGCGTCCGAAGCGGGGCGGTAGCGACCCAGTACTTC. Its protein product is CSVRSGAVATQYF.

This clonotype was observed at least ten times. J is TRBJ2-5 and V is TRBV10-3, with 10 bases matching TRBD2. The CDR3 contains 15 residues. Germline V gene sequence: CDR1 ENHRY, CDR2 SYGVKD. Trimming took 2 bases from V and 5 from J; bases not matched to a gene: 5. CDR3 sequence: CAISEMTSGRETQYF. In DNA, the CDR3 is TGTGCCATCAGTGAGATGACTAGCGGGCGGGAGACCCAGTACTTC.

The chain uses TRBV7-6 and TRBJ2-7; TRBD2 agrees at 9 bases. The CDR3 is made up of 16 amino acids. J lost 2 bases, V lost 5 bases, and 10 bases had no gene match. Germline CDR1 and CDR2: SGHVS and FNYEAQ. The CDR3: CASSPGGSGGTYEQYF. The CDR3 DNA reads TGTGCCAGCAGCCCCGGCGGTAGCGGGGGAACCTACGAGCAGTACTTC. Together with reference TRBV7-6 and TRBJ2-7, the CDR3 gives the full variable domain: GAGVSQSPRYKVTKRGQDVALRCDPISGHVSLYWYRQALGQGPEFLTYFNYEAQQDKSGLPNDRFSAERPEGSISTLTIQRTEQRDSAMYRCASSPGGSGGTYEQYFGPGTRLTVT.

This clonotype occurred many times. The V gene is TRBV7-2, the J gene TRBJ2-5; D is unresolved. Trimming stripped 6 bases from V and 0 bases from J, with 5 bases between. Per the germline V gene, CDR1 is SGHTA and CDR2 is FQGNSA. This CDR3 comprises 12 residues. The CDR3 nucleotides read TGTGCCAGCAGGACATACCAAGAGACCCAGTACTTC. It encodes CASRTYQETQYF.

This clonotype was seen more than once but under ten times. J is TRBJ1-5 and V is TRBV7-2; D call uncertain. The CDR3 contains 15 residues. Deletions cut 1 base from V and 4 bases from J, with 11 bases between. CDR1 and CDR2 (germline): SGHTA, FQGNSA. DNA of the CDR3: TGTGCCAGCAGCTTAGAGGCTCTGGCTAATCAGCCCCAGCATTTT. It specifies CASSLEALANQPQHF.

This clonotype was counted ten times or more. The chain has TRBV12-3 or TRBV12-4 and TRBJ1-1; weak D call: TRBD1 (5 bases). Trimming pared 5 bases from V and 3 bases from J, leaving 10 bases between. The CDR3 is made up of 13 amino acids. As DNA, the CDR3 is TGTGCCAGCAGTGTCGGGGACGACACTGAAGCTTTCTTT. Its translation: CASSVGDDTEAFF.

The chain uses TRBV10-1 and TRBJ2-3; 9 nucleotides align to TRBD2. The CDR3 is made up of 15 amino acids. Germline values: CDR1 WNHNN, CDR2 SYGVQD (reference sequence). After removal of 7 bases from V and 2 bases from J, the junction contained 7 bases not matched to a gene. CDR3 bases: TGCGCCAGCACCTTAGCGGGGGTTCCCACAGATACGCAGTATTTT. Translation gives CASTLAGVPTDTQYF.

This chain connects TRBV4-1 to TRBJ2-1; the match to TRBD2 covers 9 bases. The CDR3 has 12 amino acids. J gave up 10 bases and V 8 bases, and 6 bases lay outside the gene matches. The V gene's germline CDR1 is MGHRA and CDR2 YSYEKL. Here the CDR3 DNA reads TGCGCCAGCTCCCCTAGCGGGATCGAGCAGTTCTTC. It specifies CASSPSGIEQFF.

This clonotype was picked up a small number of times. The chain employs TRBV6-4 and TRBJ2-3, with TRBD1 matching over 10 bases. V gave up 2 bases and J gave up 1 base; unmatched junction bases: 0. Germline CDR1 is MRHNA and CDR2 is SNTAGT. The length of the CDR3 is 15 residues. CDR3: CASSDGTGGTDTQYF. Written as DNA, the CDR3 is TGTGCCAGCAGTGACGGGACAGGGGGCACAGATACGCAGTATTTT.

This clonotype was observed a few times. The V and J genes are TRBV23-1 and TRBJ2-1; TRBD2 matches 13 bases. TRBV23-1 carries the ORF label, with uncertain function. The CDR3 loop spans 19 amino acids. The J segment lost 6 bases and the V segment lost 1 base, leaving 12 bases of the junction unmatched. This CDR3 is CASSQFSGLAGNETNEQFF. The CDR3 bases are TGCGCCAGCAGTCAATTTTCGGGACTAGCGGGGAATGAGACCAATGAGCAGTTCTTC.

This clonotype was counted ten times or more. The chain joins TRBV5-1 to TRBJ2-2; no clear D. The CDR3 spans 12 residues. Germline-derived CDR1 and CDR2 are SGHRS and YFSETQ. Trimming shortened V by 4 bases and J by 0 bases, and 1 base separated the two germline ends. CDR3 region: CASSPNTGELFF. The CDR3 coding sequence is TGCGCCAGCAGCCCGAACACCGGGGAGCTGTTTTTT.

This clonotype was detected ten times or more. The chain is built from TRBV3-1 and TRBJ2-7; D remains ambiguous. Germline CDR1 is LGHDT and CDR2 is YNNKEL (reference sequence). The CDR3 is made up of 11 amino acids. The V end was cut by 3 bases, the J end by 6 bases, with 6 bases between. CDR3 nucleotides: TGTGCCAGCAGCCAGTCGTCCGAGCAGTACTTC. Protein product: CASSQSSEQYF.

There are a few counts of this clonotype. This rearrangement joins TRBV30 to TRBJ2-5; TRBD2 is a possible D gene (6 bases). Per the germline V gene, CDR1 is GTSNPN and CDR2 is SVGIG (reference sequence). V lost 4 bases, J lost 2 bases, and 14 bases lay in between. CDR3 length: 14 amino acids. CDR3 region: CAWTTAGRQETQYF. The CDR3 DNA reads as TGTGCCTGGACGACGGCGGGGAGACAAGAGACCCAGTACTTC.

This clonotype was recorded at least ten times. This sequence joins TRBV6-6 and TRBJ2-2; D possibly corresponds to TRBD2 (5 bases). The CDR3 spans 16 residues. Trimming took 5 bases from V and 6 from J, leaving 19 bases between them. CDR1 is MNHNY and CDR2 is SVGAGI in the germline V gene (reference sequence). The CDR3 here is CASSRTPEEVAGELFF. The CDR3 coding sequence is TGTGCCAGCAGTCGGACTCCAGAAGAGGTAGCCGGGGAGCTGTTTTTT.

As regards this clonotype: A much larger clone lies one base from this, so it may be a read error. This rearrangement joins TRBV20-1 to TRBJ2-2, with no clear D. The CDR3 totals 11 residues. The ends were cut back, 3 bases at V and 13 bases at J, with 12 bases in the middle. The germline V gene has CDR1 DFQATT and CDR2 SNEGSKA (reference sequence). CDR3: CSASFGIALFF. DNA of the CDR3: TGCAGTGCTAGTTTTGGGATCGCGCTGTTTTTT.

The chain uses TRBV18 and TRBJ1-1; D unresolved. The CDR3 has 16 amino acids. Trimming took off 2 bases at V and 6 bases at J, with 19 bases between the two ends. Germline V gene data show CDR1 as KGHSH and CDR2 as LQKENI. CDR3 DNA sequence: TGTGCCAGCTCACCAACCTCCGGACGGCCCTGGGCTGAAGCTTTCTTT. This sequence encodes CASSPTSGRPWAEAFF.

The chain combines TRBV6-5 with TRBJ2-7; 8 positions agree with TRBD2. Trimming took 5 bases from V and 7 from J; bases not matched to a gene: 10. Germline CDR1 is MNHEY and CDR2 is SVGAGI. CDR3 length equals 14 residues. The CDR3 DNA sequence: TGTGCCAGCAGTATCATAGCGGGGTTGGGAGAGCAGTACTTC. Protein: CASSIIAGLGEQYF.

This clonotype turned up a few times. The DNA for the CDR3 is TGTGCCACCCGGGCTACCACCGATTCACCCCTCCACTTT. It codes for CATRATTDSPLHF. The J gene is TRBJ1-6, the V gene TRBV2; D not resolved. The CDR3 length is 13 residues. Germline lookup yields CDR1 SNHLY and CDR2 FYNNEI. V was cut by 10 bases and J by 8 bases, with 15 bases left in between.